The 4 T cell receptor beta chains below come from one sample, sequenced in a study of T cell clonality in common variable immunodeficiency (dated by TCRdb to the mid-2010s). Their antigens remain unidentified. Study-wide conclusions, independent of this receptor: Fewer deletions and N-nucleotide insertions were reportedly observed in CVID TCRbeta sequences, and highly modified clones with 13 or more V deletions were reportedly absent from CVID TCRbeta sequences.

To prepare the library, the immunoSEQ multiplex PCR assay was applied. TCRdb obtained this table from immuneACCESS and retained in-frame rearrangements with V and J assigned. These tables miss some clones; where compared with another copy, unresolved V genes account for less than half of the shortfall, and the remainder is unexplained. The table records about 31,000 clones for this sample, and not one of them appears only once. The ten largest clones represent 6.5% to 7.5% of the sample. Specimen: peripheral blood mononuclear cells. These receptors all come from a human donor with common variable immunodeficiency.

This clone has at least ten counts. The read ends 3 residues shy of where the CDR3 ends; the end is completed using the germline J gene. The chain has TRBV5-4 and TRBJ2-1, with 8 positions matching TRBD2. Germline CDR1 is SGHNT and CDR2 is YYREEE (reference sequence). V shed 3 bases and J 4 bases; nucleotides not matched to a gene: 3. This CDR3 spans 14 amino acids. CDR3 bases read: TGTGCCAGCAGCTCGGGACTAGATTACAATGAG. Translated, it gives CASSSGLDYNE. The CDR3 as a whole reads CASSSGLDYNEQFF.

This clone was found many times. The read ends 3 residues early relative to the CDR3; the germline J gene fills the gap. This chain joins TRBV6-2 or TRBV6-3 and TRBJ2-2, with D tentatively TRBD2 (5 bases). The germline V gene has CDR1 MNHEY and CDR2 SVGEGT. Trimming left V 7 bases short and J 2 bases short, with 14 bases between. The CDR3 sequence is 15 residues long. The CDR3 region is CASKPGLENTGELFF. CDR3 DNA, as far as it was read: TGTGCCAGCAAACCCGGACTCGAAAACACCGGGGAG.

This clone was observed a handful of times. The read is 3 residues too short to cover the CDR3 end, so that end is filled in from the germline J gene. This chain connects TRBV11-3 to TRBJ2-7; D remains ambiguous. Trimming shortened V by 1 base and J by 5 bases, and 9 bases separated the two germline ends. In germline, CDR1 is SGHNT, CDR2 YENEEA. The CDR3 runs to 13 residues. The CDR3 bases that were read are TGTGCCAGCAGCTTAGGAGGAAGGGACGAG. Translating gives CASSLGGRDE. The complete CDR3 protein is CASSLGGRDEQYF. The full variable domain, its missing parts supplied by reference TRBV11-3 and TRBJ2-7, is EAGVVQSPRYKIIEKKQPVAFWCNPISGHNTLYWYLQNLGQGPELLIRYENEEAVDDSQLPKDRFSAERLKGVDSTLKIQPAELGDSAVYLCASSLGGRDEQYFGPGTRLTVT.

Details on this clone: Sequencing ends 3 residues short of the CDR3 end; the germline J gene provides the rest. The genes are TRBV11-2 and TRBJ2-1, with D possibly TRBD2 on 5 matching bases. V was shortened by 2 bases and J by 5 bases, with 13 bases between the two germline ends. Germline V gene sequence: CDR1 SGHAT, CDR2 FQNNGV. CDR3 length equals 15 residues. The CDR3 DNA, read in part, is TGTGCCAGCAGCTTATTTCGGGGTTTGGACAATGAG. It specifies CASSLFRGLDNE. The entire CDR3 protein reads CASSLFRGLDNEQFF.